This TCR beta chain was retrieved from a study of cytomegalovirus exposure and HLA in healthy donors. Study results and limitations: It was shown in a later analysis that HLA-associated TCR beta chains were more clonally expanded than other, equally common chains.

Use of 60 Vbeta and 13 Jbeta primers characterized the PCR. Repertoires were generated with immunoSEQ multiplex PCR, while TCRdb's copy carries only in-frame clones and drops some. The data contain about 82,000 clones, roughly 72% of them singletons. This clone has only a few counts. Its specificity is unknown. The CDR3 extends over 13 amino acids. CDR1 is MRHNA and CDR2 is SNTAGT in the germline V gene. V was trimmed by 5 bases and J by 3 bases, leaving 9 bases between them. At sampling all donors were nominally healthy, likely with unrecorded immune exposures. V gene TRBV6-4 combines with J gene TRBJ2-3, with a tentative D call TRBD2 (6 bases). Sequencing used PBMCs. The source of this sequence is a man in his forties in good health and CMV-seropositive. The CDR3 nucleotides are TGTGCCAGCAGTCGGGACTGGACAGATACGCAGTATTTT. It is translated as CASSRDWTDTQYF.